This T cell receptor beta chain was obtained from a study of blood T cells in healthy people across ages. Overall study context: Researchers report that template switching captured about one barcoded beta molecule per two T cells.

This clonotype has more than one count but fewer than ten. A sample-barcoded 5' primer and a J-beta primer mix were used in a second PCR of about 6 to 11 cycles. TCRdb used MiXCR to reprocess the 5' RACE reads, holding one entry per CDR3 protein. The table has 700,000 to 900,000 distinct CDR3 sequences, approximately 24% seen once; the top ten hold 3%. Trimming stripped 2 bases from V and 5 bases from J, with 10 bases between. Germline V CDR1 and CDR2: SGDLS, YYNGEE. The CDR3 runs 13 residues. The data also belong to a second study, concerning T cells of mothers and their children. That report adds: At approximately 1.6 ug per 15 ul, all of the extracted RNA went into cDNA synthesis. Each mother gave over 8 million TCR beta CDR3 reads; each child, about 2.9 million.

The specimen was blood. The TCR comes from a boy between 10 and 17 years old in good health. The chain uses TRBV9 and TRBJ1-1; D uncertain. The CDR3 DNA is TGTGCCAGCAGCGTCCAGGTGGGGACTGAAGCTTTCTTT. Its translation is CASSVQVGTEAFF.